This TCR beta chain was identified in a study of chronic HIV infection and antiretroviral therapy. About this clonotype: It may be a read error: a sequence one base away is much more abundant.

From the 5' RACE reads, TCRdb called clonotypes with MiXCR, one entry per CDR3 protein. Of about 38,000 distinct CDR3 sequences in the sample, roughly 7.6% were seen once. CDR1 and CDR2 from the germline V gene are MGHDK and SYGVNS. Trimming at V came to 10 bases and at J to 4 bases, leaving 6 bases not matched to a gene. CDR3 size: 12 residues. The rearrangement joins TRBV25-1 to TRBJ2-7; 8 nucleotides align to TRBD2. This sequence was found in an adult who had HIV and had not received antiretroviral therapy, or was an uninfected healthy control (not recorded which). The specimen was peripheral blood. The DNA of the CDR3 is TGTGCCACCTCGGGACTAGGTTACGAGCAGTACTTC. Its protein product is CATSGLGYEQYF.